These 3 T cell receptor beta chains came from one sample sequenced in a study of cytomegalovirus exposure and HLA in healthy donors. The PCR contained 60 Vbeta and 13 Jbeta primers. Sequencing was performed with immunoSEQ multiplex PCR; in TCRdb, only in-frame clones are kept and a portion is missing. The data contain fewer than 150,000 clones, 80% of them singletons. Sequences were obtained from PBMCs. All receptors derive from a male donor in good health and CMV-seronegative.

In this sample, this clone turned up a few times. This sequence joins TRBV6-1 and TRBJ1-4, with D possibly TRBD1 on 5 matching bases. The ends were cut back, 0 bases at V and 8 bases at J, with 22 bases in the middle. Germline values: CDR1 MNHNS, CDR2 SASEGT. There are 18 residues in the CDR3. The DNA for the CDR3 is TGTGCCAGCAGTGAAGCGCTTGGGCTTCAGGGTCGGCGGGAAAAACTGTTTTTT. This sequence encodes CASSEALGLQGRREKLFF.

V is TRBV7-2 and J is TRBJ2-5; perhaps TRBD2 as D (7 bases). This CDR3 is 15 amino acids long. With 5 bases removed from V and 1 base from J, the gap between germline ends came to 14 bases. Germline CDR1 is SGHTA and CDR2 is FQGNSA. As DNA, the CDR3 is TGTGCCAGCAGCGGGCGCGGGGGCTCCCAAGAGACCCAGTACTTC. This encodes CASSGRGGSQETQYF.

The chain carries TRBV28 and TRBJ1-1; D possibly corresponds to TRBD1 (5 bases). V lost 5 bases and J 9 bases, leaving 10 bases between the germline ends. CDR3 size: 11 residues. Germline V lookup: CDR1 MDHEN, CDR2 SYDVKM. The CDR3 is CASSPGGKAFF. The CDR3 nucleotides read TGTGCCAGCAGTCCGGGGGGTAAAGCTTTCTTT.